These 21 T cell receptor beta chains originate from one sample sequenced in a study of cytomegalovirus exposure and HLA in healthy donors. The PCR used 60 Vbeta and 13 Jbeta primers. Data came from immunoSEQ multiplex PCR; TCRdb stores just in-frame clones and leaves some out. The table lists 90,000 to 150,000 clones, 70% to 75% of them singletons, with around 4.2% in the top ten. Input material: PBMCs. These TCRs come from a woman aged 40 to 50 in good health and CMV-seronegative.

This rearrangement joins TRBV5-5 to TRBJ1-1; D possibly corresponds to TRBD1 (5 bases). This CDR3 comprises 15 residues. Trimming left V 4 bases short and J 4 bases short, with 17 bases between. CDR1 is SGHKS, CDR2 YYEKEE, per germline (reference sequence). CDR3: CASSTFQGSGTEAFF. Here the CDR3 DNA reads TGTGCCAGCAGCACTTTCCAGGGTTCGGGCACTGAAGCTTTCTTT.

This sequence joins TRBV19 and TRBJ1-1; 7 bases map to TRBD1. CDR1 and CDR2 (germline): LNHDA, SQIVND (reference sequence). V dropped 4 bases and J dropped 4; count of bases not matched to a gene: 3. The CDR3 runs 13 residues. Written as DNA, the CDR3 is TGTGCCAGTAGTAGACAGGGTAGCACTGAAGCTTTCTTT. Encoded protein: CASSRQGSTEAFF.

In DNA, the CDR3 is TGTGCCAGCAGCGGGGAGACAGGTTCTTCCCACGAGCAGTACTTC. Its translation: CASSGETGSSHEQYF. This chain connects TRBV9 to TRBJ2-7; D possibly corresponds to TRBD1 (6 bases). In germline, CDR1 is SGDLS, CDR2 YYNGEE. V was pared by 3 bases and J by 5 bases, with 18 bases between. CDR3 length equals 15 residues.

The V call is TRBV5-1, the J call TRBJ1-1; D possibly corresponds to TRBD1 (5 bases). V gave up 3 bases and J gave up 6 bases, with 18 bases separating them. The CDR3 runs 15 residues. Per germline, CDR1 SGHRS and CDR2 YFSETQ. CDR3 region: CASSSQGSASAEAFF. CDR3 nucleotides: TGCGCCAGCAGCTCGCAGGGAAGTGCGTCCGCTGAAGCTTTCTTT.

This clone appeared a few times. The V and J genes are TRBV28 and TRBJ2-7, with 8 bases aligning to TRBD1. The germline gives CDR1 MDHEN, CDR2 SYDVKM. The CDR3 contains 16 residues. V shed 7 bases and J 3 bases; nucleotides not matched to a gene: 14. The chain's CDR3 is CASTETGVTRYYEQYF. For the CDR3, the DNA is TGTGCCAGCACCGAGACAGGGGTAACTCGTTACTACGAGCAGTACTTC.

The rearrangement uses TRBV29-1 and TRBJ2-3; a weak D match, TRBD2 (5 bases). V lost 7 bases and J lost 3, with 20 bases in between. CDR1 and CDR2 from the germline V gene are SQVTM and ANQGSEA. The CDR3 runs 15 residues. The CDR3 coding sequence is TGCAGCGCCGCCGACCCCAACCGAGGGACAGATACGCAGTATTTT. Translated, it gives CSAADPNRGTDTQYF.

This chain uses TRBV5-1 with TRBJ1-4; a weak D match, TRBD1 (6 bases). Per the germline V gene, CDR1 is SGHRS and CDR2 is YFSETQ. CDR3 length: 14 residues. The V gene lost 0 bases and the J gene lost 4 bases, with 7 bases spanning the gap. CDR3 bases: TGCGCCAGCAGCTTGGCAGGGGATAATGAAAAACTGTTTTTT. It specifies CASSLAGDNEKLFF.

The V gene is TRBV7-7, the J gene TRBJ2-2; TRBD1 matches 8 bases. The CDR3 consists of 14 residues. V was pared by 4 bases and J by 4 bases, with 2 bases of the junction left unmatched. The germline CDR1 and CDR2 sequences are SSHAT and FNYEAQ (reference sequence). CDR3 protein: CASSYDRGTGELFF. CDR3 coding DNA: TGTGCCAGCAGCTATGACAGGGGCACCGGGGAGCTGTTTTTT.

This clone showed up just a few times. The chain joins TRBV7-2 to TRBJ2-1; TRBD2 matches at 9 bases. CDR1 SGHTA and CDR2 FQGNSA come from the germline V gene. CDR3 length equals 15 residues. V lost 4 bases to trimming and J lost 5 bases; unmatched junction nucleotides: 6. CDR3 region: CASSSWASGNNEQFF. The DNA of the CDR3 is TGTGCCAGCAGCTCTTGGGCTAGCGGGAACAATGAGCAGTTCTTC.

In nucleotides, the CDR3 is TGTGCCAGCAGCCTTGGACTAGCGACAGGGAAGAACAATGAGCAGTTCTTC. Its translation: CASSLGLATGKNNEQFF. The chain uses TRBV7-7 and TRBJ2-1, with 9 bases fitting TRBD2. Germline CDR1 SSHAT, CDR2 FNYEAQ (reference sequence). The CDR3 totals 17 residues. The ends lost 5 bases at V and 5 bases at J; junction bases unmatched: 13.

The chain has TRBV6-6 and TRBJ1-3, with D perhaps TRBD1 (5 bases). This CDR3 contains 14 residues. The germline V and J ends were trimmed by 2 bases and 3 bases, with 8 bases remaining between them. Germline CDR1 and CDR2: MNHNY and SVGAGI (reference sequence). CDR3 loop: CASSYGGGGNTIYF. CDR3 coding DNA: TGTGCCAGCAGTTACGGGGGGGGTGGAAACACCATATATTTT.

This clone was counted only a few times. The chain employs TRBV5-1 and TRBJ1-1, with TRBD1 matching over 8 bases. Looked up from germline, CDR1 is SGHRS and CDR2 is YFSETQ. This CDR3 comprises 17 residues. V lost 0 bases to trimming and J lost 5 bases; unmatched junction nucleotides: 12. This chain's CDR3 is CASSLDGQGIFGTEAFF. CDR3 nucleotides: TGCGCCAGCAGCTTGGATGGACAGGGTATTTTTGGAACTGAAGCTTTCTTT.

Here the CDR3 DNA reads TGTGCCAGCAGTACCCGGGACAGGGGGATCGGCGAGCAGTACTTC. Residues: CASSTRDRGIGEQYF. This chain uses TRBV27 with TRBJ2-7; 11 bases map to TRBD1. Germline trimming cut 5 bases from V and 6 bases from J; bases unmatched to any gene: 9. The CDR3 is made up of 15 amino acids. Germline CDR1 MNHEY, CDR2 SMNVEV (reference sequence).

The table lists this clone with a few counts. The V call is TRBV19, the J call TRBJ1-5; D is unresolved. Trimming took 3 bases from V and 3 from J, leaving 9 bases between them. The CDR3 spans 14 residues. Germline CDR1 and CDR2: LNHDA and SQIVND (reference sequence). In DNA form, the CDR3 reads TGTGCCAGTAGTATCGAGGGAGTCAATCAGCCCCAGCATTTT. This gives the protein CASSIEGVNQPQHF.

This clone was seen more than once but under ten times. CDR3 sequence (DNA): TGTGCCAGCAGCAAAGGCCAGGGGAAGGAAAACATTCAGTACTTC. It yields the protein CASSKGQGKENIQYF. This sequence joins TRBV21-1 and TRBJ2-4; the table gives TRBD1 as D, unverified against the DNA. TRBV21-1 is recorded as a pseudogene. The CDR3 sequence is 15 residues long.

The chain combines TRBV12-5 with TRBJ2-1, with D perhaps TRBD2 (5 bases). CDR1 LGHNT and CDR2 FRNRAP come from the germline V gene. V was clipped by 0 bases and J by 0 bases, with 12 bases between them. CDR3 size: 17 residues. The CDR3 nucleotides read TGTGCTAGTGGTTTGGTACTGGGTCGGGGCTCCTACAATGAGCAGTTCTTC. This translates into CASGLVLGRGSYNEQFF.

The chain employs TRBV5-4 and TRBJ2-5; TRBD2 matches 11 bases. The J call may be faulty, since TRBJ2-7 better matches the DNA end. The CDR3 totals 20 residues. Germline V gives CDR1 SGHNT, CDR2 YYREEE (reference sequence). Here the CDR3 reads CASSLELNSGRAGDSYEQYF. The DNA of the CDR3 is TGTGCCAGCAGCTTGGAACTGAATAGCGGGAGGGCCGGGGATTCCTACGAGCAGTACTTC.

The CDR3 loop reads CASSLAATEYEQYF. Written as DNA, the CDR3 is TGTGCCAGCAGCTTAGCAGCTACGGAGTACGAGCAGTACTTC. V is TRBV7-8 and J is TRBJ2-7, with D unclear. Trimming took off 0 bases at V and 4 bases at J, with 10 bases between the two ends. This CDR3 comprises 14 residues. Germline V gene sequence: CDR1 SGHVS, CDR2 FQNEAQ.

The chain carries TRBV19 and TRBJ2-2; the D gene is possibly TRBD1 (6 bases). The CDR3 is made up of 17 amino acids. Trimming removed 3 bases from V and 6 bases from J, with 20 bases in between. The germline V gene encodes CDR1 LNHDA and CDR2 SQIVND (reference sequence). In nucleotides, the CDR3 is TGTGCCAGTAGTATCCAACAGGGTAGAGGGCTAGCCGGGGAGCTGTTTTTT. This gives the protein CASSIQQGRGLAGELFF. The full variable domain, completed using reference TRBV19 and TRBJ2-2, is DGGITQSPKYLFRKEGQNVTLSCEQNLNHDAMYWYRQDPGQGLRLIYYSQIVNDFQKGDIAEGYSVSREKKESFPLTVTSAQKNPTAFYLCASSIQQGRGLAGELFFGEGSRLTVL.

This clone was seen only once. J is TRBJ1-1 and V is TRBV5-1; D perhaps matches TRBD1 (5 bases). There are 15 residues in the CDR3. V was shortened by 0 bases and J by 2 bases, with 11 bases between the two germline ends. CDR1 SGHRS and CDR2 YFSETQ come from the germline V gene. The CDR3 protein is CASSLAWQGNTEAFF. CDR3 sequence (DNA): TGCGCCAGCAGCTTGGCCTGGCAGGGAAACACTGAAGCTTTCTTT.

The chain recombines TRBV7-2 with TRBJ2-7, with D possibly TRBD2 on 6 matching bases. Germline V lookup: CDR1 SGHTA, CDR2 FQGNSA. V gave up 1 base and J gave up 2 bases, with 12 bases separating them. CDR3 size: 15 residues. CDR3 DNA: TGTGCCAGCAGCTTAGATTACGGGGGAACCTACGAGCAGTACTTC. It specifies CASSLDYGGTYEQYF.